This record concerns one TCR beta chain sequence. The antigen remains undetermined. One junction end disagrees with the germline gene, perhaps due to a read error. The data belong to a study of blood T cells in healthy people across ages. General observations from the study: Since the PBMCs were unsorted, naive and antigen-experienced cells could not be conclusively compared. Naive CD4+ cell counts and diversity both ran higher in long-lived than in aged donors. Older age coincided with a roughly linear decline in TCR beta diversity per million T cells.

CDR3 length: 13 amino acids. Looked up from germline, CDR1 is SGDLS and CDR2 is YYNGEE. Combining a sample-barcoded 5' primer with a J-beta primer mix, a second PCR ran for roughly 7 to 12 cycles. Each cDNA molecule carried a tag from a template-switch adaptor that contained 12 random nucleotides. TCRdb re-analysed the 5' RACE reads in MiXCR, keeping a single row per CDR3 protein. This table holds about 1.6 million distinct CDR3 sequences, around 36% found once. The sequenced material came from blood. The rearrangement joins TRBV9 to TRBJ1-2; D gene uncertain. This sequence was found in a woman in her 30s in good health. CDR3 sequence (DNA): TGTGCCAGCAGCGTAGATGGGGTCGATGGCCACACCTTC. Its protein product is CASSVDGVDGHTF.